These 20 T cell receptor beta chains share one sample of origin, sequenced in a study of cytomegalovirus exposure and HLA in healthy donors. PCR primers comprised 60 Vbeta and 13 Jbeta primers. Clones were sequenced by immunoSEQ multiplex PCR, and TCRdb holds only the in-frame ones, with some missing. The sample includes 150,000 to 180,000 clones, 82% of them seen just once. The sample consisted of PBMCs. The receptors come from a woman aged 50 to 65 in good health and CMV-seropositive.

The V and J genes are TRBV27 and TRBJ1-3; D is perhaps TRBD1 (5 bases). Trimming left V 3 bases short and J 4 bases short, with 25 bases between. Looked up from germline, CDR1 is MNHEY and CDR2 is SMNVEV (reference sequence). The CDR3 totals 19 residues. The chain's CDR3 is CASSLRPAGIGASGNTIYF. The CDR3 nucleotides read TGTGCCAGCAGTTTGCGCCCCGCGGGGATTGGGGCGAGCGGAAACACCATATATTTT.

This clone occurred once. CDR3 DNA: TGTGCCAGCAGCTTAGCCCCAGGGGAGACCCAGTACTTC. This translates into CASSLAPGETQYF. This rearrangement joins TRBV7-9 to TRBJ2-5; weak D call: TRBD1 (5 bases). The CDR3 extends over 13 amino acids. V was trimmed by 0 bases and J by 5 bases, leaving 7 bases between them. The germline CDR1 and CDR2 sequences are SEHNR and FQNEAQ (reference sequence).

The chain has TRBV5-4 and TRBJ1-1, with 7 bases that match TRBD1. V lost 3 bases to trimming and J lost 4 bases; unmatched junction nucleotides: 9. This CDR3 region has 15 residues. Germline V gene lookup returns CDR1 SGHNT and CDR2 YYREEE (reference sequence). The CDR3 DNA follows: TGTGCCAGCAGCTCTAAGACAGGGTTAGGCACTGAAGCTTTCTTT. It specifies CASSSKTGLGTEAFF.

This clone was picked up a small number of times. The chain uses TRBV29-1 and TRBJ2-3; possible D gene TRBD2, 6 bases. The germline gives CDR1 SQVTM, CDR2 ANQGSEA. The CDR3 has 12 amino acids. V was trimmed by 3 bases and J by 5 bases, leaving 9 bases between them. CDR3 protein: CSVDIGGDTQYF. The CDR3 coding sequence is TGCAGCGTTGACATCGGGGGAGATACGCAGTATTTT.

The table lists this clone with a few counts. The chain carries TRBV5-1 and TRBJ2-7; 7 bases fit TRBD1. V was clipped by 0 bases and J by 0 bases; unmatched bases: 3. This CDR3 spans 15 amino acids. CDR1 and CDR2 from the germline V gene are SGHRS and YFSETQ. CDR3 sequence reads: CASSLDRGYSYEQYF. As DNA, the CDR3 is TGCGCCAGCAGCTTGGACAGGGGCTACTCCTACGAGCAGTACTTC.

J is TRBJ2-1 and V is TRBV7-9, with 10 positions matching TRBD2. After removal of 4 bases from V and 10 bases from J, the junction contained 10 bases not matched to a gene. This CDR3 contains 15 residues. The germline CDR1 and CDR2 sequences are SEHNR and FQNEAQ (reference sequence). The CDR3 coding sequence is TGTGCCAGCAGCTCGAGCGGGGGGGCTTCGGGGGAGCAGTTCTTC. It encodes CASSSSGGASGEQFF.

The chain combines TRBV5-6 with TRBJ1-3; D call uncertain. The CDR3 has 15 amino acids. V lost 5 bases and J 3 bases, leaving 15 bases between the germline ends. Per the germline V gene, CDR1 is SGHDT and CDR2 is YYEEEE. In DNA form, the CDR3 reads TGTGCCAGCAGTTTTGACAAAACATATGGAAACACCATATATTTT. This translates into CASSFDKTYGNTIYF.

The chain is built from TRBV9 and TRBJ1-4, with 7 bases matching TRBD1. The CDR3 has 15 amino acids. CDR1 and CDR2 (germline): SGDLS, YYNGEE. V dropped 4 bases and J dropped 6; count of bases not matched to a gene: 9. The DNA for the CDR3 is TGTGCCAGCAGCCCCGACAGGGTTAGTGATGAAAAACTGTTTTTT. Protein sequence: CASSPDRVSDEKLFF.

This clone was detected only once. The chain has TRBV13 and TRBJ2-1; 7 bases are shared with TRBD1. Trimming removed 5 bases from V and 0 bases from J; junction bases left unmatched: 7. Per the germline V gene, CDR1 is PRHDT and CDR2 is FYEKMQ (reference sequence). CDR3 length: 16 residues. The DNA of the CDR3 is TGTGCCAGCAGCCGTTTCTGGGACAGCTCCTACAATGAGCAGTTCTTC. This encodes CASSRFWDSSYNEQFF.

The chain couples TRBV30 to TRBJ1-1; tentative D call: TRBD1 (5 bases). This CDR3 has 15 amino acids. V shed 5 bases and J shed 1 base, with 17 bases lying between them. Germline loops: CDR1 GTSNPN, CDR2 SVGIG (reference sequence). CDR3 in DNA: TGTGCCTGGTCCCGGGGGGGTTCGAGGAACACTGAAGCTTTCTTT. It codes for CAWSRGGSRNTEAFF.

The chain employs TRBV5-1 and TRBJ2-5; D is perhaps TRBD2 (5 bases). The J call may be wrong; the DNA end is better matched by TRBJ2-7. CDR3 length: 15 amino acids. From germline, CDR1 is SGHRS and CDR2 YFSETQ. The CDR3 DNA reads TGCGCCAGCAGCTTGCTAGCAGGAAAAACCTACGAGCAGTACTTC. Protein: CASSLLAGKTYEQYF.

The genes are TRBV11-2 and TRBJ2-7; TRBD2 agrees at 7 bases. The CDR3 extends over 15 amino acids. Germline CDR1 reads SGHAT; CDR2 reads FQNNGV. V dropped 2 bases and J dropped 4; count of bases not matched to a gene: 8. The CDR3 DNA is TGTGCCAGCAGCTTAATCTGGACTAGTGAATACGAGCAGTACTTC. Protein sequence: CASSLIWTSEYEQYF.

This chain uses TRBV5-6 with TRBJ1-2; TRBD1 might be the D (6 bases). The germline V gene encodes CDR1 SGHDT and CDR2 YYEEEE. V was trimmed by 0 bases and J by 8 bases, leaving 14 bases between them. The CDR3 extends over 14 amino acids. The CDR3 nucleotides read TGTGCCAGCAGCTTGGTAACAGGGACTAGGGGCTACACCTTC. This sequence encodes CASSLVTGTRGYTF.

The V gene is TRBV2, the J gene TRBJ2-3, with TRBD2 identical over 7 bases. V lost 8 bases and J lost 0; bases outside the gene matches: 5. Looked up from germline, CDR1 is SNHLY and CDR2 is FYNNEI. The CDR3 is made up of 14 amino acids. The CDR3 reads CASGRGVSTDTQYF. The CDR3 DNA follows: TGTGCCAGCGGCCGGGGGGTTAGCACAGATACGCAGTATTTT.

The gene calls are TRBV20-1 and TRBJ2-7, with D possibly matching TRBD2 (5 bases). V lost 3 bases and J 6 bases, leaving 9 bases between the germline ends. The CDR3 covers 11 residues. In germline, CDR1 is DFQATT, CDR2 SNEGSKA (reference sequence). The CDR3 is CSASEGGEQYF. The CDR3 DNA reads as TGCAGTGCTAGTGAGGGCGGCGAGCAGTACTTC.

The J gene is TRBJ1-2, the V gene TRBV5-1; D is possibly TRBD1 (5 bases). CDR3 length: 13 amino acids. With 0 bases removed from V and 7 bases from J, the gap between germline ends came to 10 bases. CDR1 and CDR2 (germline): SGHRS, YFSETQ. The CDR3 region has the DNA TGCGCCAGCAGCTTGGTGGGGGGTAGTGGCTACACCTTC. Translation: CASSLVGGSGYTF.

This rearrangement joins TRBV6-5 to TRBJ1-2; 9 bases match TRBD1. The CDR3 is 13 amino acids. Germline V CDR1 and CDR2: MNHEY, SVGAGI. Trimming cost V 6 bases and J 7 bases; bases outside gene matches: 6. The DNA for the CDR3 is TGTGCCAGCAGCCGGGGACAGGGACGTGGCTACACCTTC. Its translation is CASSRGQGRGYTF.

The table lists this clone with a count of one. CDR3 DNA sequence: TGCGCCAGCAGCTTGGGAACCCAGGGGGCGCGTGGCTACACCTTC. It translates to CASSLGTQGARGYTF. The V gene is TRBV5-1, the J gene TRBJ1-2; TRBD1 aligns across 8 bases. The germline CDR1 and CDR2 sequences are SGHRS and YFSETQ. The CDR3 spans 15 residues. V lost 0 bases and J lost 7; bases outside the gene matches: 8.

J is TRBJ2-7 and V is TRBV4-2, with TRBD1 identical over 9 bases. The CDR3 is 16 residues long. Germline values: CDR1 LGHNA, CDR2 YNFKEQ. J lost 4 bases, V lost 5 bases, and 12 bases had no gene match. CDR3 DNA sequence: TGTGCCAGCAGCGAAACCACGGGACAGGGTTTTTACGAGCAGTACTTC. Amino acids: CASSETTGQGFYEQYF.

V is TRBV19 and J is TRBJ2-3; possibly TRBD2 for D (6 bases). The germline gives CDR1 LNHDA, CDR2 SQIVND (reference sequence). Trimming took off 5 bases at V and 8 bases at J, with 17 bases between the two ends. The CDR3 has 14 residues. The CDR3 spells CASSSGRGEGTQYF. CDR3 coding DNA: TGTGCCAGTAGTTCGGGGCGGGGTGAAGGTACGCAGTATTTT.